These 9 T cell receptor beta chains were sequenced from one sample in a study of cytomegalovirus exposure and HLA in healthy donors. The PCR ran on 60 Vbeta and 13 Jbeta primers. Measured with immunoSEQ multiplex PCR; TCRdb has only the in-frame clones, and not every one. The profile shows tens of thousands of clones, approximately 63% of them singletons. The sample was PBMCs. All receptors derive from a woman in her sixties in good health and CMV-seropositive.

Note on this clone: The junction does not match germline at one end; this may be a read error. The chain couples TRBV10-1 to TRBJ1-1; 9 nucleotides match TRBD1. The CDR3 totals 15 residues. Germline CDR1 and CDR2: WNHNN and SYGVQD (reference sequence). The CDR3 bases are TGCGCCGGCAGAAACAGGGGGCCCAAGAACACTGAAGCTTTCTTT. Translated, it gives CAGRNRGPKNTEAFF.

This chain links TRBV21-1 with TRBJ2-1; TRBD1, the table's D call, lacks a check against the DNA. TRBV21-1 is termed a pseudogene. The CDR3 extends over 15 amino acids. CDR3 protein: CASRSHRVSYNEQFF. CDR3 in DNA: TGTGCCAGCCGGTCCCACAGGGTCTCCTACAATGAGCAGTTCTTC.

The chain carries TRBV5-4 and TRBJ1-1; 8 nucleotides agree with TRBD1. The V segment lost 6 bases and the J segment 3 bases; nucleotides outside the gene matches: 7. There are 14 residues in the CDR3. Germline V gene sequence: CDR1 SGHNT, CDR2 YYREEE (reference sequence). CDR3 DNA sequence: TGTGCCAGCACCTCGACAGGGGACGACACTGAAGCTTTCTTT. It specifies CASTSTGDDTEAFF.

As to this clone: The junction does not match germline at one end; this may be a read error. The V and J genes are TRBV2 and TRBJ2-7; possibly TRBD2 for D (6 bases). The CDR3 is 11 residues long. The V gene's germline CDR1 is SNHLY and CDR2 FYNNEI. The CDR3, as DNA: TGTGCCAGCAGTGGACGGGGGAGTCTCTTCTTC. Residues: CASSGRGSLFF.

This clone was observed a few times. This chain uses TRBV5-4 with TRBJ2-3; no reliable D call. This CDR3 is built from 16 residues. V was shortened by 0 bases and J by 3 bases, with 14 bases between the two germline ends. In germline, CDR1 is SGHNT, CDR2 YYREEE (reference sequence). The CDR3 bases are TGTGCCAGCAGCTTGGGATTGACTTATCAGACAGATACGCAGTATTTT. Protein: CASSLGLTYQTDTQYF.

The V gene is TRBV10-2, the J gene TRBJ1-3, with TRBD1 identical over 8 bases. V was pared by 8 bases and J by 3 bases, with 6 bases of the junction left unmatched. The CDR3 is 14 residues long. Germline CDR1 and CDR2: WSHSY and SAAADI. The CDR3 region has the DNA TGCGCCAGCTCCAGGGGGCTGGATGGAAACACCATATATTTT. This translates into CASSRGLDGNTIYF.

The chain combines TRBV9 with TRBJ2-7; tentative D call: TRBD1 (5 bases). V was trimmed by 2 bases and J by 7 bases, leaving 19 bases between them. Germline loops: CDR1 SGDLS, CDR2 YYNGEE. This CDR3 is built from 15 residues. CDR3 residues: CASSVMGPSGSEQYF. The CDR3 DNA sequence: TGTGCCAGCAGCGTGATGGGGCCCTCCGGATCAGAGCAGTACTTC.

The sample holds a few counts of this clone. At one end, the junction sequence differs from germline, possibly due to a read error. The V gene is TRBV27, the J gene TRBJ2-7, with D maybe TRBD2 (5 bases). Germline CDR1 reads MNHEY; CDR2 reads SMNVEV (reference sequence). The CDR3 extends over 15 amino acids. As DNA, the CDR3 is TGTACCAGCAGTTTGTCGAGGGCGGGCCTCAACGAGCAGTACTTC. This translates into CTSSLSRAGLNEQYF.

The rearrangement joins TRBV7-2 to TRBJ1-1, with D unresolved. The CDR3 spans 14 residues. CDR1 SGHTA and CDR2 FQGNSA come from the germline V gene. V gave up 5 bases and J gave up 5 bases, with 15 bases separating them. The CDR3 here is CASSLSGTRTEAFF. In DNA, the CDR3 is TGTGCCAGCAGCCTAAGCGGTACGCGGACTGAAGCTTTCTTT.